This TCR beta chain was identified during a study of Graves' ophthalmopathy and Graves' hyperthyroidism. Points on this clonotype: The antigen remains undetermined. One junction end does not reproduce the germline sequence, and a read error may be involved.

Included hyperthyroidism patients were aged 18 to 65 and newly diagnosed (under 2 months' duration). Diagnostic conclusions were grounded in clinical symptoms, serum thyroxine, TRAb, thyroid ultrasound and orbital computed tomography. The CDR3 is 10 residues long. The germline CDR1 and CDR2 sequences are MNHNS and SASEGT. Study-level results: Among expanded thyroid clonotypes above 0.001 frequency, most also occurred in blood.

TCR beta CDR3 regions were amplified from RNA transcripts. A first-round RT-PCR used HTBI primers, followed by a second-round multiplex PCR. One entry per CDR3 protein, called by TCRdb with MiXCR from the multiplex PCR reads. Here the sample spans 680,000 or so distinct CDR3 sequences, 22% being singletons. This TCR was recovered from a woman aged 18-29 years with stable Graves' hyperthyroidism. Some clones in this sample may be carry-over from other donors' samples. The chain uses TRBV6-1 and TRBJ1-1; D uncertain. Sequencing used peripheral blood. In DNA form, the CDR3 reads TGTGCCAGCAGTGGACCCGGAAGGGACTTT. It is translated as CASSGPGRDF.